These 22 T cell receptor beta chains came from one sample sequenced in a study of T cell responses to AZD1222 COVID-19 vaccine. Only in-frame clones appear in the TCRdb table, and some are missing; sequencing was by immunoSEQ multiplex PCR. The repertoire includes approximately 110,000 clones, about 89% of them detected once, and 4% to 5% sits in the top ten. The sequenced sample was peripheral blood, obtained on day 0 of AZD1222 vaccination. The source is an adult in good health.

The V and J genes are TRBV3-1 (or the pseudogene TRBV3-2) and TRBJ2-1; 9 nucleotides agree with TRBD1. Germline V lookup: CDR1 LGHDT, CDR2 YNNKEL (reference sequence). The V and J ends lost 0 bases and 6 bases, in that order; junction bases with no gene match: 9. This CDR3 is built from 17 residues. The CDR3 DNA follows: TGTGCCAGCAGCCAAGATGGTTGGGGGACAGGGTCCAATGAGCAGTTCTTC. This encodes CASSQDGWGTGSNEQFF.

The chain links TRBV9 to TRBJ2-1; D is unclear. V was pared by 0 bases and J by 8 bases, with 6 bases between. CDR3 size: 12 residues. In germline, CDR1 is SGDLS, CDR2 YYNGEE. CDR3 residues: CASSVEGYEQFF. The CDR3 DNA follows: TGTGCCAGCAGCGTAGAGGGCTATGAGCAGTTCTTC.

With respect to this clone: Other nucleotide sequences from this sample produce the same CDR3. Here the CDR3 DNA reads TGTGCCAGCAGTCCAGGGGGGAGCTCCTACAATGAGCAGTTCTTC. It specifies CASSPGGSSYNEQFF. The chain has TRBV27 and TRBJ2-1; perhaps TRBD1 as D (7 bases). The CDR3 is made up of 15 amino acids. Per the germline V gene, CDR1 is MNHEY and CDR2 is SMNVEV (reference sequence). Trimming left V 5 bases short and J 0 bases short, with 11 bases between.

The chain uses TRBV21-1 and TRBJ1-1; the DNA was not used to check the table's D call, TRBD1. TRBV21-1 is noted as a pseudogene. This CDR3 region has 14 residues. The DNA of the CDR3 is TGTGCCAGCAGCGTCCGAAACAGGGGCCAAGAAGCTTTCTTT. It yields the protein CASSVRNRGQEAFF.

This clone has a handful of counts. The gene calls are TRBV7-9 and TRBJ1-5; unclear D gene. Between the trimmed V and J ends, which lost 1 base and 1 base, there was a span of 5 bases. CDR1 and CDR2 from the germline V gene are SEHNR and FQNEAQ (reference sequence). This CDR3 region has 14 residues. The CDR3 bases are TGTGCCAGCAGCTTAGGCACGAGCAATCAGCCCCAGCATTTT. It encodes CASSLGTSNQPQHF. The full variable domain, completed using reference TRBV7-9 and TRBJ1-5, is DTGVSQNPRHKITKRGQNVTFRCDPISEHNRLYWYRQTLGQGPEFLTYFQNEAQLEKSRLLSDRFSAERPKGSFSTLEIQRTEQGDSAMYLCASSLGTSNQPQHFGDGTRLSIL.

The chain combines TRBV28 with TRBJ1-6, with D perhaps TRBD1 (6 bases). This CDR3 has 15 residues. V lost 4 bases, J lost 10 bases, and 17 bases lay in between. Germline CDR1 and CDR2: MDHEN and SYDVKM. Here the CDR3 reads CASSYGGSGGSPLHF. Written as DNA, the CDR3 is TGTGCCAGCAGTTATGGGGGCAGCGGAGGATCACCCCTCCACTTT. Complete variable domain (other parts from reference TRBV28 and TRBJ1-6): DVKVTQSSRYLVKRTGEKVFLECVQDMDHENMFWYRQDPGLGLRLIYFSYDVKMKEKGDIPEGYSVSREKKERFSLILESASTNQTSMYLCASSYGGSGGSPLHFGNGTRLTVT.

This clone has a single count. This chain uses TRBV5-1 with TRBJ1-2, with TRBD1 matching 8 bases. The CDR3 contains 15 residues. V lost 4 bases, J lost 4 bases, and 9 bases stayed unmatched. Germline loops: CDR1 SGHRS, CDR2 YFSETQ. CDR3 nucleotides: TGCGCCAGCAGCAGCGCCGGGACAGGTCCCTATGGCTACACCTTC. This gives the protein CASSSAGTGPYGYTF.

The chain recombines TRBV19 with TRBJ2-3; maybe TRBD2 (5 bases). Germline lookup yields CDR1 LNHDA and CDR2 SQIVND (reference sequence). Trimming took off 3 bases at V and 5 bases at J, with 12 bases between the two ends. CDR3 length: 14 amino acids. The CDR3 region has the DNA TGTGCCAGTAGTATCCGGGGTGTGGAAGATACGCAGTATTTT. Encoded protein: CASSIRGVEDTQYF.

The chain is built from TRBV19 and TRBJ2-7; D uncertain. The CDR3 sequence is 14 residues long. V lost 6 bases, J lost 1 base, and 13 bases lay in between. From germline, CDR1 is LNHDA and CDR2 SQIVND (reference sequence). The CDR3 is CASSAVPGSYEQYF. CDR3 DNA sequence: TGTGCCAGTAGCGCAGTCCCAGGATCCTACGAGCAGTACTTC.

V and J are TRBV10-3 and TRBJ1-5; D gene uncertain. The germline V and J ends were trimmed by 5 bases and 5 bases, with 10 bases remaining between them. Germline assignment: CDR1 ENHRY and CDR2 SYGVKD. CDR3 length equals 13 residues. CDR3: CAISLTGDQPQHF. CDR3 DNA sequence: TGTGCCATCAGTTTGACGGGTGATCAGCCCCAGCATTTT.

The V gene is TRBV4-1, the J gene TRBJ2-1, with D unresolved. CDR1 is MGHRA and CDR2 is YSYEKL in the germline V gene. Trimming took 2 bases from V and 8 from J, leaving 7 bases between them. The CDR3 extends over 12 amino acids. In DNA form, the CDR3 reads TGCGCCAGCAGCCAATCTCAGTATGAGCAGTTCTTC. This translates into CASSQSQYEQFF.

This clone has just one count. The V gene is TRBV20-1, the J gene TRBJ2-7; D perhaps matches TRBD1 (6 bases). CDR1 is DFQATT and CDR2 is SNEGSKA in the germline V gene (reference sequence). The CDR3 consists of 13 residues. V lost 3 bases and J 3 bases, leaving 12 bases between the germline ends. CDR3 nucleotide sequence: TGCAGTGCTAGTCCGCCAGGGGTCTACGAGCAGTACTTC. Its translation: CSASPPGVYEQYF.

V is TRBV5-1 and J is TRBJ2-2; 8 positions agree with TRBD2. V was pared by 5 bases and J by 6 bases, with 6 bases of the junction left unmatched. Germline V lookup: CDR1 SGHRS, CDR2 YFSETQ. The CDR3 loop spans 14 amino acids. CDR3 residues: CASSSERESGELFF. The CDR3 nucleotides are TGCGCCAGCAGTTCCGAGCGGGAGTCCGGGGAGCTGTTTTTT. The whole variable domain, remainder taken from reference TRBV5-1 and TRBJ2-2, is KAGVTQTPRYLIKTRGQQVTLSCSPISGHRSVSWYQQTPGQGLQFLFEYFSETQRNKGNFPGRFSGRQFSNSRSEMNVSTLELGDSALYLCASSSERESGELFFGEGSRLTVL.

The table lists this clone with a few counts. The chain recombines TRBV27 with TRBJ1-1; unclear D gene. The CDR3 loop spans 13 amino acids. Per germline, CDR1 MNHEY and CDR2 SMNVEV (reference sequence). Trimming left V 4 bases short and J 1 base short, with 7 bases between. This CDR3 reads CASSYGRNTEAFF. The DNA for the CDR3 is TGTGCCAGCAGTTATGGGAGGAACACTGAAGCTTTCTTT.

In this sample, this clone turned up once. The chain combines TRBV7-8 with TRBJ1-6; possible D gene TRBD1, 5 bases. The CDR3 is made up of 16 amino acids. Per germline, CDR1 SGHVS and CDR2 FQNEAQ. Trimming removed 10 bases at V and 5 bases at J, with 21 bases between. The DNA of the CDR3 is TGTGCCACCCAGGTGGCGGGGACTCTGAATAATTCACCCCTCCACTTT. The encoded protein is CATQVAGTLNNSPLHF.

The chain recombines TRBV3-1 (or the pseudogene TRBV3-2) with TRBJ1-1; D is perhaps TRBD1 (5 bases). Germline-derived CDR1 and CDR2 are LGHDT and YNNKEL (reference sequence). The V and J ends lost 5 bases and 1 base respectively, with 11 bases between them. CDR3 length equals 14 residues. The CDR3 DNA is TGTGCCAGCAGCAATGAGGGGACGAACACTGAAGCTTTCTTT. This encodes CASSNEGTNTEAFF.

The V call is TRBV7-2, the J call TRBJ1-2; 8 bases agree with TRBD1. Germline V lookup: CDR1 SGHTA, CDR2 FQGNSA. This CDR3 region has 12 residues. V shed 7 bases and J 10 bases; nucleotides not matched to a gene: 8. CDR3 sequence (DNA): TGTGCCAGCACCCTGGACAGGGCTGTCTACACCTTC. It encodes CASTLDRAVYTF. Supplemented by reference TRBV7-2 and TRBJ1-2, the full variable domain reads GAGVSQSPSNKVTEKGKDVELRCDPISGHTALYWYRQSLGQGLEFLIYFQGNSAPDKSGLPSDRFSAERTGGSVSTLTIQRTQQEDSAVYLCASTLDRAVYTFGSGTRLTVV.

V and J are TRBV7-7 and TRBJ2-1, with 14 bases matching TRBD2. This CDR3 spans 17 amino acids. Germline V CDR1 and CDR2: SSHAT, FNYEAQ (reference sequence). The DNA for the CDR3 is TGTGCTAGCTCCCGCTATCCAGGGACTAGCGGGAGCAATGAGCAGTTCTTC. Amino acid sequence: CASSRYPGTSGSNEQFF.

This chain joins TRBV28 and TRBJ2-6; D might be TRBD1 (6 bases). Between the trimmed V and J ends, which lost 4 bases and 2 bases, there was a span of 6 bases. The CDR3 totals 14 residues. CDR1 and CDR2 from the germline V gene are MDHEN and SYDVKM. The CDR3 nucleotides are TGTGCCAGCAGTTGGACAGCTGGGGCCAACGTCCTGACTTTC. Amino acids: CASSWTAGANVLTF.

The CDR3 region has the DNA TGTGCCAGCTCACCTGTCAGTCGGGGCACTGAAGCTTTCTTT. Encoded protein: CASSPVSRGTEAFF. V gene TRBV18 combines with J gene TRBJ1-1; D unclear. Trimming took off 3 bases at V and 4 bases at J, with 12 bases between the two ends. The CDR3 extends over 14 amino acids. Germline V lookup: CDR1 KGHSH, CDR2 LQKENI.

The chain recombines TRBV19 with TRBJ2-1, with D maybe TRBD2 (6 bases). Germline V gives CDR1 LNHDA, CDR2 SQIVND (reference sequence). The CDR3 has 15 amino acids. The V and J ends lost 3 bases and 4 bases respectively, with 13 bases between them. CDR3 sequence (DNA): TGTGCCAGTAGTATCCTCAGGGCGGGGTACAATGAGCAGTTCTTC. Translation gives CASSILRAGYNEQFF.

Worth noting for this clone: This CDR3 is also generated by other DNA sequences in the sample. This chain connects TRBV18 to TRBJ1-1; the D is unclear. The V end was cut by 6 bases, the J end by 6 bases, with 8 bases between. The CDR3 extends over 11 amino acids. CDR1 and CDR2 from the germline V gene are KGHSH and LQKENI. CDR3 nucleotide sequence: TGTGCCAGCTCGGCGGAATCTGAAGCTTTCTTT. Protein sequence: CASSAESEAFF. Variable domain in full (rest from reference TRBV18 and TRBJ1-1): NAGVMQNPRHLVRRRGQEARLRCSPMKGHSHVYWYRQLPEEGLKFMVYLQKENIIDESGMPKERFSAEFPKEGPSILRIQQVVRGDSAAYFCASSAESEAFFGQGTRLTVV.